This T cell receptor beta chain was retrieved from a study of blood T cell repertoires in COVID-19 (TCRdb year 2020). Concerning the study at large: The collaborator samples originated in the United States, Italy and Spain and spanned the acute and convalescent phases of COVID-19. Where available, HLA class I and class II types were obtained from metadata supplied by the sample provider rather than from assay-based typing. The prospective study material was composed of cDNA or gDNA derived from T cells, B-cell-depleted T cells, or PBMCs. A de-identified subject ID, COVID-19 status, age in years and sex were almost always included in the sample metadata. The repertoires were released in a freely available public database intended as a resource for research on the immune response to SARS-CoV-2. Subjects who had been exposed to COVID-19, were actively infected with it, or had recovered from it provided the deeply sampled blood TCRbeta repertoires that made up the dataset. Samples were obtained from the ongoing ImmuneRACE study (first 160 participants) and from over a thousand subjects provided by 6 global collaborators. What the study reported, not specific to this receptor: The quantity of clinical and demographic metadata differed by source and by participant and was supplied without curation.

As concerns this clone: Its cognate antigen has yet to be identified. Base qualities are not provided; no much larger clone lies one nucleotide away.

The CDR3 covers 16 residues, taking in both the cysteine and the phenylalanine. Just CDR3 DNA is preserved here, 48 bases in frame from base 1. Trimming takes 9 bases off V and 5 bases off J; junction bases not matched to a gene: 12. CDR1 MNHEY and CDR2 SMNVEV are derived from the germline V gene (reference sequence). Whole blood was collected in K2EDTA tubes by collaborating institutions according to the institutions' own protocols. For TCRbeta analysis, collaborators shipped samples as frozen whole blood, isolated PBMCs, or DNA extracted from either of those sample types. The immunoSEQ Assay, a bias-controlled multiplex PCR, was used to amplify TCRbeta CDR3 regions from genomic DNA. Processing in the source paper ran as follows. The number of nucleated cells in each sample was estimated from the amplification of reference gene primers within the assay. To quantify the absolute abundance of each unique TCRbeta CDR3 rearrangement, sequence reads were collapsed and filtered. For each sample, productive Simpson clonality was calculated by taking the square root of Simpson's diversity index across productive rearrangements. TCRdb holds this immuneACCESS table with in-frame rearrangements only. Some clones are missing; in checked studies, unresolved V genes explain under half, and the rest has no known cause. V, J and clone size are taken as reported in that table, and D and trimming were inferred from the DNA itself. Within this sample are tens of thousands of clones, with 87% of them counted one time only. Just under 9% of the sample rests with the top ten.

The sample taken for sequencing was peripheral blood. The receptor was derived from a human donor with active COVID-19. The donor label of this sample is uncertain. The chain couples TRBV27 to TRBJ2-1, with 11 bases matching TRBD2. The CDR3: CASAFRRLAGNNEQFF. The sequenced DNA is TGTGCCAGTGCATTTAGACGACTAGCGGGGAACAATGAGCAGTTCTTC.